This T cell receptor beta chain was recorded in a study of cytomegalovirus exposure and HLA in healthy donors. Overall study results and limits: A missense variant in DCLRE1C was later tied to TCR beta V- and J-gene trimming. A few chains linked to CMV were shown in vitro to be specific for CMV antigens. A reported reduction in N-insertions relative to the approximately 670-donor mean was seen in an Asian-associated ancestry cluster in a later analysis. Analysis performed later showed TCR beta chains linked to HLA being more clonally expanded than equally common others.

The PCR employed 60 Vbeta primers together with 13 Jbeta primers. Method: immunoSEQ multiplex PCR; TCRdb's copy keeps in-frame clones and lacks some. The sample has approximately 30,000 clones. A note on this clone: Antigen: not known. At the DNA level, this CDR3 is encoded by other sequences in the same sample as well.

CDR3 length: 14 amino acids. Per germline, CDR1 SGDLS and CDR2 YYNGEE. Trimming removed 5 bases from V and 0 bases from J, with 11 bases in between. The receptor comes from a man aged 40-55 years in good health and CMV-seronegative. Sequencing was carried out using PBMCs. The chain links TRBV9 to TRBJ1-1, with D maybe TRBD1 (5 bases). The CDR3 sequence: CASRAGFMNTEAFF. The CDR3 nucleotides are TGTGCCAGCAGGGCAGGGTTCATGAACACTGAAGCTTTCTTT.